What follows are 9 T cell receptor beta chains derived from one specimen sequenced in a study of blood T cell repertoires in COVID-19 (dated by TCRdb to 2020 to 2022). The library was prepared using the immunoSEQ multiplex PCR assay. TCRdb stores this immuneACCESS table with in-frame sequences only. Part of the clones is absent; in the studies checked, under half of the shortfall reflects unresolved V genes, and no reason is known for the rest. Present in this sample are hundreds of thousands of clones, 80% to 90% of which were seen just once. Roughly 9.4% of the sample rests with the top ten. The sequencing input was peripheral blood. Receptor source: a woman between 50 and 59 years old who had recovered from COVID-19.

V is TRBV18 and J is TRBJ2-1; tentatively, D is TRBD2 (6 bases). The germline V gene encodes CDR1 KGHSH and CDR2 LQKENI. Trimming took 1 base from V and 2 from J, leaving 12 bases between them. The CDR3 runs 16 residues. CDR3 coding DNA: TGTGCCAGCTCACCACGGGCGGGGAGAACCTACAATGAGCAGTTCTTC. Translated, it gives CASSPRAGRTYNEQFF. Based on the CDR3 plus reference TRBV18 and TRBJ2-1, the full variable domain is NAGVMQNPRHLVRRRGQEARLRCSPMKGHSHVYWYRQLPEEGLKFMVYLQKENIIDESGMPKERFSAEFPKEGPSILRIQQVVRGDSAAYFCASSPRAGRTYNEQFFGPGTRLTVL.

This sequence joins TRBV5-4 and TRBJ2-7; maybe TRBD1 (5 bases). V was clipped by 0 bases and J by 5 bases, with 15 bases between them. This CDR3 has 15 residues. CDR1 is SGHNT and CDR2 is YYREEE in the germline V gene (reference sequence). The CDR3 reads CASSLGTTIRDEQYF. CDR3 nucleotides: TGTGCCAGCAGCTTGGGGACAACTATTCGGGACGAGCAGTACTTC.

CDR3 nucleotide sequence: TGTGCCAGCAGTTTACCCCGGACAGATACGCAGTATTTT. It is translated as CASSLPRTDTQYF. The chain links TRBV27 to TRBJ2-3; D ambiguous. Trimming took 2 bases from V and 3 from J, leaving 6 bases between them. This CDR3 is 13 amino acids long. The germline V gene encodes CDR1 MNHEY and CDR2 SMNVEV (reference sequence).

The chain uses TRBV7-5 and TRBJ2-7; the tabulated D call, TRBD1, remains unverified against the DNA. TRBV7-5 is flagged as a pseudogene. The length of the CDR3 is 15 residues. CDR3 in amino acids: CVRSLDGSREYEQYF. CDR3 DNA: TGTGTCAGAAGCTTAGACGGGTCCAGGGAATACGAGCAGTACTTC.

The chain links TRBV5-6 to TRBJ2-1; 11 positions agree with TRBD2. The CDR3 consists of 17 residues. The germline V gene encodes CDR1 SGHDT and CDR2 YYEEEE. The V gene end was trimmed by 3 bases and the J gene end by 4 bases; junction bases not matched to a gene: 9. The CDR3 nucleotides read TGTGCCAGCAGCTCTACCCCACTAGCGGGAGTTTACAATGAGCAGTTCTTC. It encodes CASSSTPLAGVYNEQFF.

This chain joins TRBV30 and TRBJ2-5; TRBD1 matches at 11 bases. The trim removed 3 bases at V and 5 bases at J, leaving 2 bases unmatched. Per the germline V gene, CDR1 is GTSNPN and CDR2 is SVGIG (reference sequence). The CDR3 is made up of 13 amino acids. The CDR3 nucleotides read TGTGCCTGGAGGGACAGGGGGCGGGAGACCCAGTACTTC. It translates to CAWRDRGRETQYF.

This chain uses TRBV19 with TRBJ2-1, with 11 bases fitting TRBD1. Germline V gives CDR1 LNHDA, CDR2 SQIVND (reference sequence). The junction had 6 bases not matched to a gene; V was cut back by 4 bases and J by 7 bases. The CDR3 is 15 residues long. CDR3 amino acids: CASSTWTGGWNEQFF. CDR3 coding DNA: TGTGCCAGTAGTACTTGGACAGGGGGCTGGAATGAGCAGTTCTTC.

The genes are TRBV5-6 and TRBJ2-1, with a weak D call TRBD2 (6 bases). Per the germline V gene, CDR1 is SGHDT and CDR2 is YYEEEE. Trimming shortened V by 0 bases and J by 7 bases, and 8 bases separated the two germline ends. The CDR3 runs 13 residues. CDR3 coding DNA: TGTGCCAGCAGCTTGGGCCTAGCGAATGAGCAGTTCTTC. Its protein is CASSLGLANEQFF.

This clone has more than one count but fewer than ten. V usage is TRBV24-1 and J usage is TRBJ2-3; the D gene is possibly TRBD2 (5 bases). CDR1 is KGHDR and CDR2 is SFDVKD in the germline V gene. V lost 1 base, J lost 4 bases, and 11 bases lay in between. There are 15 residues in the CDR3. The CDR3 is CATSDFAGPADTQYF. For the CDR3, the DNA is TGTGCCACCAGTGATTTTGCGGGCCCCGCAGATACGCAGTATTTT.